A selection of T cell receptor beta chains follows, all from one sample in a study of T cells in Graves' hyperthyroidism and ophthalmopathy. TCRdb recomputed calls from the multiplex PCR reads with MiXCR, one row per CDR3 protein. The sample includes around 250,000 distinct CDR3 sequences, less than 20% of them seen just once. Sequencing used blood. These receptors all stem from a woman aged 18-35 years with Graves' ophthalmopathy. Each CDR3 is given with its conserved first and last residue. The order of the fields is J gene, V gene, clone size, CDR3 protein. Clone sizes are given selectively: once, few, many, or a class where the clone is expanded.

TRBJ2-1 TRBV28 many CASSSSGTKVFDEQFF
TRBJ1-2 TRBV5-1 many CASRAETGANYGYTF
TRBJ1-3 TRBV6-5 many CASSYGQSGNTIYF
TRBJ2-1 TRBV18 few CASSLPGLSYNEQFF
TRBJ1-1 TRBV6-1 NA CASRRDTLLPTEAFF
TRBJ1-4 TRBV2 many CASREDRVTEKLFF
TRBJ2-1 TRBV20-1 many CSARPTIAPGMFPYNEQFF
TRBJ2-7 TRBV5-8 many CASSLYAELAGAYEQYF
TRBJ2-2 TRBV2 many CASSDGTSTGELFF
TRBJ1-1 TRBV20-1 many CSARDRRFAEAFF
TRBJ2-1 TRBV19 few CASSPPGGRQFF
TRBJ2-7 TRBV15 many CATSREAGAYEQYF
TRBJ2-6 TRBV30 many CAWSVPDRGAAGANVLTF
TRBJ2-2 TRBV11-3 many CASSLAQGTSRGDTGELFF
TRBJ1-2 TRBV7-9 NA CASSLTASQGGYTF
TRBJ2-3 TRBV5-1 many CASSPDADTQYF
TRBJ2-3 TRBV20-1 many CSALRGRAIYTQYF
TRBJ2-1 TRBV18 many CASSLGLAEYNEQFF
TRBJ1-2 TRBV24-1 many CATRRDRASGYTF
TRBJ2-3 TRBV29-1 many CSVLGTSGISTDTQYF
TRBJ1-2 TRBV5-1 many CASSFQLTGVIIYGYTF
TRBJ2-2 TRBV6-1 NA CASSTGLNGELFF
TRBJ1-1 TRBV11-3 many CASSLLRLSGPTMNTEAFF